Shown below are 20 T cell receptor beta chains from a single sample sequenced in a study of cytomegalovirus exposure and HLA in healthy donors. PCR used 60 Vbeta primers and 13 Jbeta primers. TCRdb's table, derived via immunoSEQ multiplex PCR, lists solely in-frame clones and lacks some. The data contain some 150,000 clones, approximately 85% of them singletons. Sequencing used PBMCs. The receptor source for this set is a woman under 30 in good health and CMV-seronegative.

This chain connects TRBV30 to TRBJ2-7, with 7 bases fitting TRBD1. The trim removed 2 bases at V and 1 base at J, leaving 5 bases unmatched. Germline CDR1 and CDR2: GTSNPN and SVGIG (reference sequence). The CDR3 spans 14 residues. This chain's CDR3 is CAWSKRGPSYEQYF. In DNA, the CDR3 is TGTGCCTGGAGTAAGAGGGGGCCTTCCTACGAGCAGTACTTC.

The chain is built from TRBV7-8 and TRBJ1-5; D is unresolved. V lost 2 bases, J lost 2 bases, and 16 bases lay in between. This CDR3 is built from 17 residues. Germline V CDR1 and CDR2: SGHVS, FQNEAQ. The CDR3 DNA reads TGTGCCAGCAGCTTAACATCAGGCCCCTTGGGCAATCAGCCCCAGCATTTT. Protein product: CASSLTSGPLGNQPQHF.

This rearrangement joins TRBV6-5 to TRBJ2-1; possible D gene TRBD1, 5 bases. Germline lookup yields CDR1 MNHEY and CDR2 SVGAGI. The CDR3 length is 11 residues. V lost 7 bases and J lost 8, with 9 bases in between. CDR3 residues: CASTTGHEQFF. The CDR3 nucleotides read TGTGCCAGCACCACAGGCCATGAGCAGTTCTTC.

The rearrangement joins TRBV11-2 to TRBJ2-7; 7 bases map to TRBD2. Unmatched junction bases numbered 11, after V lost 11 bases and J lost 4 bases. The germline gives CDR1 SGHAT, CDR2 FQNNGV. This CDR3 region has 13 residues. The CDR3 DNA reads as TGTGCCCGCGCTTGGGGGGGAGGATACGAGCAGTACTTC. It specifies CARAWGGGYEQYF.

Worth noting for this clone: An end of the junction differs from the germline gene, which may be a read error. This chain connects TRBV11-2 to TRBJ2-7; the D gene is possibly TRBD2 (6 bases). Looked up from germline, CDR1 is SGHAT and CDR2 is FQNNGV. This CDR3 has 11 residues. The CDR3 DNA reads TGTGCCAGCAGCTTATCGGGGGACCGGGGCTTC. It is translated as CASSLSGDRGF.

The V and J genes are TRBV30 and TRBJ1-5; TRBD1 matches at 10 bases. Trimming cost V 0 bases and J 6 bases; bases outside gene matches: 8. CDR3 size: 16 residues. Germline V CDR1 and CDR2: GTSNPN, SVGIG (reference sequence). For the CDR3, the DNA is TGTGCCTGGAGTGTACGGGCGGGACAGGGGTTTCAGCCCCAGCATTTT. It codes for CAWSVRAGQGFQPQHF.

This chain joins TRBV7-3 and TRBJ2-1; 12 positions match TRBD2. V shed 5 bases, J shed 7 bases, and the junction held 6 bases outside the gene matches. CDR1 is SGHTA, CDR2 FQGTGA, per germline. The CDR3 covers 15 residues. This CDR3 reads CASSLAGTSGNEQFF. The CDR3 DNA is TGTGCCAGCAGCCTAGCCGGGACTAGCGGGAATGAGCAGTTCTTC.

J is TRBJ1-2 and V is TRBV7-6; possible D gene TRBD1, 5 bases. Germline V CDR1 and CDR2: SGHVS, FNYEAQ. The CDR3 has 13 residues. Trimming cost V 1 base and J 6 bases, with 9 bases left between them. This chain's CDR3 is CASSLGAGDGYTF. The CDR3, as DNA: TGTGCCAGCAGCTTAGGGGCGGGGGATGGCTACACCTTC.

The chain uses TRBV6-5 and TRBJ2-1, with 10 bases lining up with TRBD2. Germline CDR1 and CDR2: MNHEY and SVGAGI. The CDR3 spans 15 residues. Germline trimming cut 5 bases from V and 7 bases from J; bases unmatched to any gene: 8. The CDR3 bases are TGTGCCAGCAGTGCTAGCGGGAGCTCGGTTAATGAGCAGTTCTTC. It encodes CASSASGSSVNEQFF.

This clone came up a few times. The chain is built from TRBV30 and TRBJ2-1; TRBD2 matches at 10 bases. Germline CDR1 reads GTSNPN; CDR2 reads SVGIG (reference sequence). The J segment lost 6 bases and the V segment lost 3 bases, leaving 14 bases of the junction unmatched. The CDR3 runs 17 residues. The CDR3 nucleotides are TGTGCCTGGAGGAATCCGCTAGCGGGAGTTCCGATCAATGAGCAGTTCTTC. Protein: CAWRNPLAGVPINEQFF.

This clone was counted only a few times. CDR3 nucleotides: TGTGCCAGCAGCCCCCTTGGGGCAGATGGCTACACCTTC. It specifies CASSPLGADGYTF. This chain links TRBV7-8 with TRBJ1-2; tentatively, D is TRBD1 (5 bases). The CDR3 contains 13 residues. The V end lost 5 bases, the J end lost 6 bases, and 13 bases lay between the germline ends. CDR1 is SGHVS, CDR2 FQNEAQ, per germline.

The chain combines TRBV4-1 with TRBJ1-1; 7 bases line up with TRBD1. Germline V gives CDR1 MGHRA, CDR2 YSYEKL. V lost 1 base, J lost 1 base, and 6 bases stayed unmatched. This CDR3 comprises 16 residues. The CDR3 nucleotides read TGCGCCAGCAGCCAAGGGCCGGGACAGACGAACACTGAAGCTTTCTTT. It codes for CASSQGPGQTNTEAFF.

The J gene is TRBJ2-1, the V gene TRBV2; the match to TRBD2 covers 11 bases. This CDR3 is 15 amino acids long. With V trimmed by 1 base and J by 8 bases, 4 bases remained unmatched. Germline values: CDR1 SNHLY, CDR2 FYNNEI. The CDR3 spells CASSEVAGGRYEQFF. The CDR3 coding sequence is TGTGCCAGCAGTGAAGTAGCGGGAGGGCGATATGAGCAGTTCTTC. The whole variable domain, filled in from reference TRBV2 and TRBJ2-1, reads EPEVTQTPSHQVTQMGQEVILRCVPISNHLYFYWYRQILGQKVEFLVSFYNNEISEKSEIFDDQFSVERPDGSNFTLKIRSTKLEDSAMYFCASSEVAGGRYEQFFGPGTRLTVL.

DNA for the CDR3: TGTGCCACCGGGGCAGGGGCGAGAACCTACGAGCAGTACTTC. Translation gives CATGAGARTYEQYF. The rearrangement joins TRBV2 to TRBJ2-7; tentative D call: TRBD1 (6 bases). Germline-derived CDR1 and CDR2 are SNHLY and FYNNEI. V lost 10 bases to trimming and J lost 2 bases, with 18 bases between them. The CDR3 runs 14 residues. The full variable domain, rest sourced from reference TRBV2 and TRBJ2-7, is EPEVTQTPSHQVTQMGQEVILRCVPISNHLYFYWYRQILGQKVEFLVSFYNNEISEKSEIFDDQFSVERPDGSNFTLKIRSTKLEDSAMYFCATGAGARTYEQYFGPGTRLTVT.

This clone was counted between two and nine times. The chain has TRBV30 and TRBJ2-4; 10 positions agree with TRBD2. Germline CDR1 GTSNPN, CDR2 SVGIG (reference sequence). The CDR3 covers 13 residues. Germline trimming cut 3 bases from V and 8 bases from J; bases unmatched to any gene: 4. CDR3 sequence reads: CAWRPSGGHIQYF. CDR3 nucleotides: TGTGCCTGGAGACCTAGCGGGGGCCACATTCAGTACTTC.

The chain is built from TRBV19 and TRBJ1-2, with a possible D match to TRBD1 (5 bases). Germline V gives CDR1 LNHDA, CDR2 SQIVND (reference sequence). Trimming stripped 4 bases from V and 0 bases from J, with 9 bases between. The CDR3 is made up of 14 amino acids. The CDR3: CASSTETANYGYTF. The CDR3 DNA follows: TGTGCCAGTAGTACAGAGACAGCTAACTATGGCTACACCTTC.

This chain connects TRBV5-1 to TRBJ1-3, with 9 bases that match TRBD1. There are 16 residues in the CDR3. After removal of 4 bases from V and 0 bases from J, the junction contained 5 bases not matched to a gene. Per the germline V gene, CDR1 is SGHRS and CDR2 is YFSETQ. CDR3 DNA sequence: TGCGCCAGCAGCGTGGGACAGGGTGCCTCTGGAAACACCATATATTTT. This gives the protein CASSVGQGASGNTIYF.

The sample holds a few counts of this clone. The chain employs TRBV10-3 and TRBJ2-1; possible D gene TRBD1, 5 bases. The CDR3 runs 17 residues. Germline values: CDR1 ENHRY, CDR2 SYGVKD. Trimming stripped 0 bases from V and 0 bases from J, with 12 bases between. The CDR3, as DNA: TGTGCCATCAGTGAGTCGACTCAGGGAAGCTCCTACAATGAGCAGTTCTTC. This codes for CAISESTQGSSYNEQFF.

The table lists this clone with a few counts. CDR3 in DNA: TGTGCCAGTTTACTAGCGGGAGGGGCAGATACGCAGTATTTT. This gives the protein CASLLAGGADTQYF. The chain uses TRBV6-6 and TRBJ2-3, with TRBD2 matching over 13 bases. The CDR3 is 14 residues long. The germline V gene encodes CDR1 MNHNY and CDR2 SVGAGI (reference sequence). V trimming: 9 bases; J trimming: 4 bases; junction bases outside the gene matches: 4.

The chain employs TRBV10-2 and TRBJ1-4; perhaps TRBD1 as D (5 bases). Trimming pared 3 bases from V and 8 bases from J, leaving 13 bases between. Germline CDR1 reads WSHSY; CDR2 reads SAAADI. This CDR3 region has 14 residues. CDR3 sequence: CASSEWQGFEKLFF. The CDR3 DNA reads TGCGCCAGCAGTGAATGGCAGGGATTCGAAAAACTGTTTTTT.